This is a list of T cell receptor beta chains from one sample in a study of blood T cell repertoires in COVID-19. Here immunoSEQ multiplex PCR was the method, and the copy in TCRdb shows in-frame clones only, minus some. The table lists tens of thousands of clones, about 80% of them singletons, with 4.5% to 5.5% in the top ten. Material for sequencing was peripheral blood. The receptors here all came from a woman between 65 and 79 years old with acute or convalescent COVID-19. Each CDR3 is given with its conserved first and last residue. D genes are given only for firm matches. Size values are once, few and many counts, or a class for expanded clones, and some rows have none.

d_call: NA; v_call: TRBV7-2; j_call: TRBJ1-4; clone_size: NA; cdr3_length: 13; cdr3_aa: CASSQRGGEKLFF; cdr3_nt: TGTGCCAGCAGCCAGAGGGGGGGTGAAAAACTGTTTTTT
d_call: TRBD2; v_call: TRBV9; j_call: TRBJ2-1; clone_size: once; cdr3_length: 15; cdr3_aa: CASSVVGGSGYEQFF; cdr3_nt: TGTGCCAGCAGCGTAGTGGGGGGGTCAGGTTATGAGCAGTTCTTC
d_call: NA; v_call: TRBV15; j_call: TRBJ2-1; clone_size: NA; cdr3_length: 15; cdr3_aa: CATSRDKNRYNEQFF; cdr3_nt: TGTGCCACCAGCAGAGATAAGAATCGGTACAATGAGCAGTTCTTC
d_call: NA; v_call: TRBV6-2/TRBV6-3; j_call: TRBJ2-7; clone_size: NA; cdr3_length: 12; cdr3_aa: CASSYGQYEQYF; cdr3_nt: TGTGCCAGCAGTTACGGGCAGTACGAGCAGTACTTC
d_call: NA; v_call: TRBV5-6; j_call: TRBJ2-2; clone_size: NA; cdr3_length: 15; cdr3_aa: CASSLVGGGTGELFF; cdr3_nt: TGTGCCAGCAGCTTGGTGGGGGGTGGAACCGGGGAGCTGTTTTTT
d_call: NA; v_call: TRBV2; j_call: TRBJ2-3; clone_size: NA; cdr3_length: 16; cdr3_aa: CASSEVVWASTDTQYF; cdr3_nt: TGTGCCAGCAGTGAGGTGGTCTGGGCTAGCACAGATACGCAGTATTTT
d_call: TRBD1; v_call: TRBV7-2; j_call: TRBJ1-5; clone_size: NA; cdr3_length: 15; cdr3_aa: CASSWTGQQNQPQHF; cdr3_nt: TGTGCCAGCAGCTGGACGGGACAGCAGAATCAGCCCCAGCATTTT
d_call: NA; v_call: TRBV12-5; j_call: TRBJ1-2; clone_size: once; cdr3_length: 12; cdr3_aa: CASGFSHYGYTF; cdr3_nt: TGTGCTAGTGGTTTCTCTCACTATGGCTACACCTTC
d_call: NA; v_call: TRBV6-5; j_call: TRBJ2-2; clone_size: NA; cdr3_length: 16; cdr3_aa: CASSYPAGSGTGELFF; cdr3_nt: TGTGCCAGCAGTTACCCCGCCGGGAGCGGGACCGGGGAGCTGTTTTTT
d_call: TRBD2; v_call: TRBV6-2/TRBV6-3; j_call: TRBJ2-3; clone_size: NA; cdr3_length: 16; cdr3_aa: CASSDLSGGALDTQYF; cdr3_nt: TGTGCCAGCAGTGACCTCTCCGGGGGGGCATTAGATACGCAGTATTTT
d_call: NA; v_call: TRBV12-3/TRBV12-4; j_call: TRBJ1-3; clone_size: NA; cdr3_length: 13; cdr3_aa: CASSFSSGNTIYF; cdr3_nt: TGTGCCAGCAGTTTCAGCTCTGGAAACACCATATATTTT
d_call: NA; v_call: TRBV12-3/TRBV12-4; j_call: TRBJ1-3; clone_size: NA; cdr3_length: 13; cdr3_aa: CASSFISGNTIYF; cdr3_nt: TGTGCCAGCAGTTTCATCTCTGGAAACACCATATATTTT
d_call: NA; v_call: TRBV19; j_call: TRBJ1-5; clone_size: NA; cdr3_length: 16; cdr3_aa: CASSIEGRGRNQPQHF; cdr3_nt: TGTGCCAGTAGTATAGAAGGAAGGGGCCGCAATCAGCCCCAGCATTTT
d_call: NA; v_call: TRBV6-6; j_call: TRBJ2-4; clone_size: NA; cdr3_length: 11; cdr3_aa: CASSYSDIQYF; cdr3_nt: TGTGCCAGCAGTTACTCCGACATTCAGTACTTC
d_call: NA; v_call: TRBV27; j_call: TRBJ2-7; clone_size: NA; cdr3_length: 13; cdr3_aa: CASSLGGSYEQYF; cdr3_nt: TGTGCCAGCAGTTTAGGAGGGTCCTACGAGCAGTACTTC
d_call: NA; v_call: TRBV11-2; j_call: TRBJ2-5; clone_size: NA; cdr3_length: 13; cdr3_aa: CASSLTGPETQYF; cdr3_nt: TGTGCCAGCAGCTTAACAGGGCCGGAGACCCAGTACTTC
d_call: NA; v_call: TRBV6-2/TRBV6-3; j_call: TRBJ1-6; clone_size: NA; cdr3_length: 16; cdr3_aa: CASSYYTPNNNSPLHF; cdr3_nt: TGTGCCAGCAGTTACTACACGCCAAATAACAATTCACCCCTCCACTTT
d_call: NA; v_call: TRBV12-3/TRBV12-4; j_call: TRBJ1-4; clone_size: NA; cdr3_length: 12; cdr3_aa: CASSLEGEKLFF; cdr3_nt: TGTGCCAGCAGTTTGGAGGGGGAAAAACTGTTTTTT
d_call: NA; v_call: TRBV7-3; j_call: TRBJ1-3; clone_size: once; cdr3_length: 14; cdr3_aa: CASSLTASGNTIYF; cdr3_nt: TGTGCCAGCAGCCTGACAGCATCTGGAAACACCATATATTTT
d_call: TRBD2; v_call: TRBV6-1; j_call: TRBJ2-1; clone_size: NA; cdr3_length: 17; cdr3_aa: CASSELQLAGGLDEQFF; cdr3_nt: TGTGCCAGCAGTGAACTCCAACTAGCGGGGGGGCTTGATGAGCAGTTCTTC